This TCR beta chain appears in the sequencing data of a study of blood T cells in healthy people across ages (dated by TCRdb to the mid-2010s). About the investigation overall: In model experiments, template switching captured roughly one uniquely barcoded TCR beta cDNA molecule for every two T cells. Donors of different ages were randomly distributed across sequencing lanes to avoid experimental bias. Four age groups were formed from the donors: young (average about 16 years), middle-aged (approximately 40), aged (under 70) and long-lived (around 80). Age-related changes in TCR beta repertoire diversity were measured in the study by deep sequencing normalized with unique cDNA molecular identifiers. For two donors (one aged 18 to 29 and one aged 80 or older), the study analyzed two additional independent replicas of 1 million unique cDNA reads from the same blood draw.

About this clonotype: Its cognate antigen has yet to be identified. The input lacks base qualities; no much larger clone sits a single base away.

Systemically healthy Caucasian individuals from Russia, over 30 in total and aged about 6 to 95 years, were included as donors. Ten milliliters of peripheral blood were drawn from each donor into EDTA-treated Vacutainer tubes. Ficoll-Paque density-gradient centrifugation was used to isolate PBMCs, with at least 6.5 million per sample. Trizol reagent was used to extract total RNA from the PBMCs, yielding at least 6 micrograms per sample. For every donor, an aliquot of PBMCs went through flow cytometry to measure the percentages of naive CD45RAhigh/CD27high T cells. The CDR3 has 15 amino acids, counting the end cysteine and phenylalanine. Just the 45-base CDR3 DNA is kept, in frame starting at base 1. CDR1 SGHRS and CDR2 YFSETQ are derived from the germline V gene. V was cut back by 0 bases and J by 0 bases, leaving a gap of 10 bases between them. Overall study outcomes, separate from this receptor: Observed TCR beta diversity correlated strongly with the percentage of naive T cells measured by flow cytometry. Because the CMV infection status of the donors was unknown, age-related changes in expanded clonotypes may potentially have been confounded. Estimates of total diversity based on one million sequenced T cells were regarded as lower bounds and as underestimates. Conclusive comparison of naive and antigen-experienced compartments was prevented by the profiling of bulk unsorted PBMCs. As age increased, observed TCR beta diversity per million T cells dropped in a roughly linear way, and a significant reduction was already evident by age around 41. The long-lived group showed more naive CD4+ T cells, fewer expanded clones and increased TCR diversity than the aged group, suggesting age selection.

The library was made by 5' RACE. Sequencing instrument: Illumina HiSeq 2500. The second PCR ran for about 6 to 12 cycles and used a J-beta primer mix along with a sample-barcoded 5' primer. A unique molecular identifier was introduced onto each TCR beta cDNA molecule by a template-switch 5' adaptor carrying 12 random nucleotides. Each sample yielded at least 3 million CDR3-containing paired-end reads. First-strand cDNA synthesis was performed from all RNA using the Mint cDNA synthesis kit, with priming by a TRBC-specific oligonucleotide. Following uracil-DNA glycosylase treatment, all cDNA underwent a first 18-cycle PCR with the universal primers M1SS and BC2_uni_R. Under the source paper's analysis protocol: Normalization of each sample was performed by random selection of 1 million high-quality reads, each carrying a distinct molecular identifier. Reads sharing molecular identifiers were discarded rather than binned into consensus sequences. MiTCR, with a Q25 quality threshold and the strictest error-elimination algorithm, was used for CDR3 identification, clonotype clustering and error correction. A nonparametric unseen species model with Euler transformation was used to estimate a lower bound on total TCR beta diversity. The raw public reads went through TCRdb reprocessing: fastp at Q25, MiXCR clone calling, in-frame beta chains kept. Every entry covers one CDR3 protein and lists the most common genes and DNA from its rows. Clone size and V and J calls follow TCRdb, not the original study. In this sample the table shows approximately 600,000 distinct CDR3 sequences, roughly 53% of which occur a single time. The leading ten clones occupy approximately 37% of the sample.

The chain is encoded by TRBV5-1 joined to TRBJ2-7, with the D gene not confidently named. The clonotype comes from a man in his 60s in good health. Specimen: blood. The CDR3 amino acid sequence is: CASSLDSTFSYEQYF. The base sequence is TGCGCCAGCAGCTTGGACAGTACCTTCTCCTACGAGCAGTACTTC.